Listed below are T cell receptor beta chains from one sample, sequenced in a study of cytomegalovirus exposure and HLA in healthy donors. The protocol was immunoSEQ multiplex PCR, while the TCRdb copy is restricted to in-frame clones and leaves out a portion. The sample has 110,000 to 150,000 clones, 80% seen once. The sequencing sample was made of PBMCs. All receptors derive from a man aged 25 to 45 in good health and CMV-seronegative. Both conserved end residues are part of each CDR3. Each record gives: V gene, D gene, J gene, clone size, CDR3 protein, CDR3 DNA. A D gene is named only where the DNA matches it firmly. Rows may omit the clone size; those that give it use once, few, many or a size class.

>TRBV25-1|-|TRBJ2-3|-
CASSPRAVADTQYF
TGTGCCAGCAGTCCCCGAGCGGTTGCAGATACGCAGTATTTT
>TRBV10-2|TRBD1|TRBJ2-3|-
CASNPGQGTDTQYF
TGCGCCAGCAACCCGGGACAGGGCACAGATACGCAGTATTTT
>TRBV18|-|TRBJ1-1|few
CASSPQLRSGNTEAFF
TGTGCCAGCTCACCACAGTTACGTTCGGGGAACACTGAAGCTTTCTTT
>TRBV7-6|TRBD1|TRBJ1-1|-
CASSRTGSNTEAFF
TGTGCCAGCAGCCGGACAGGGTCAAACACTGAAGCTTTCTTT
>TRBV4-1|-|TRBJ1-2|-
CASSQDLVTGFNYGYTF
TGCGCCAGCAGCCAAGATCTGGTGACAGGATTTAACTATGGCTACACCTTC
>TRBV28|TRBD2|TRBJ2-7|-
CASNTGGPYEQYF
TGTGCCAGCAATACGGGAGGGCCCTACGAGCAGTACTTC
>TRBV2|-|TRBJ2-7|-
CASSLHMQAEQYF
TGTGCCAGCAGTCTCCACATGCAGGCGGAGCAGTACTTC
>TRBV27|TRBD2|TRBJ2-1|-
CASRGLAGSPTLPEQFF
TGTGCCAGCAGGGGACTAGCGGGATCGCCTACCTTGCCTGAGCAGTTCTTC
>TRBV2|TRBD1|TRBJ2-7|-
CASSVIGTGAYEQYF
TGTGCCAGCAGTGTGATCGGGACAGGGGCCTACGAGCAGTACTTC
>TRBV2|TRBD1|TRBJ2-7|-
CASSRQGPNYEQYF
TGTGCCAGCAGCCGACAGGGACCAAACTACGAGCAGTACTTC
>TRBV19|TRBD2|TRBJ2-2|few
CASSSGLAGGGYTGELFF
TGTGCCAGTAGTAGTGGACTAGCGGGAGGAGGGTACACCGGGGAGCTGTTTTTT